The text below deals with one T cell receptor (beta chain). Its antigen remains unidentified. This record comes from a study of beta chain features in type 1 diabetes. Broader study findings: Moderate yet significant TCRB CDR3 shortening was seen in Type 1 diabetes patients in all four CD4+ subsets. Type 1 diabetes patients had fewer VDJ junction insertions and more deletions.

CDR1 LNHDA and CDR2 SQIVND come from the germline V gene (reference sequence). V lost 0 bases, J lost 7 bases, and 6 bases stayed unmatched. The CDR3 runs to 17 residues. The authors reverse transcribed all of the isolated RNA, so sequencing captured expressed TCRB transcripts. Mean read depth for naive, central memory and regulatory T cell samples was a few million reads. TCRdb keeps only in-frame clones here, not all; method: immunoSEQ multiplex PCR. Altogether roughly 400,000 clones are present, over 9% being singletons, with the ten largest covering less than 0.65%. The gene calls are TRBV19 and TRBJ2-1; 13 bases are shared with TRBD2. This sequence originates from a man aged 30 to 39 with type 1 diabetes. Source material: central memory CD4+ T cells from blood. Written as DNA, the CDR3 is TGTGCCAGTAGTATAGAGGGAGGACTAGCGGGAGTAAATGAGCAGTTCTTC. Its translation: CASSIEGGLAGVNEQFF.